The 18 T cell receptor beta chains below come from one sample, sequenced in a study of T cells in Graves' hyperthyroidism and ophthalmopathy. Amplification targeted TCR beta CDR3 regions from RNA transcripts. An initial round of RT-PCR targeting the TCR CDR3 relied on the HTBI primer set. TCRdb reanalysed the multiplex PCR reads using MiXCR and keeps one entry per CDR3 protein. The table records hundreds of thousands of distinct CDR3 sequences, 15% to 20% of them present only once. Source material: blood. These receptor sequences come from a man aged 35-49 years with Graves' ophthalmopathy.

Details on this clonotype: A much larger clone sits a single nucleotide away, making a read error possible. This sequence joins TRBV7-8 and TRBJ2-7; D is ambiguous. CDR1 and CDR2 from the germline V gene are SGHVS and FQNEAQ. The CDR3 is 15 residues long. In nucleotides, the CDR3 is TGTGCCAGCAGCTTAGATCCAGTTTCCTCCTCCGAGCAGTACTTC. Its translation is CASSLDPVSSSEQYF.

The table lists this clonotype with a count of one. The chain uses TRBV19 and TRBJ1-2, with D unclear. Germline CDR1 LNHDA, CDR2 SQIVND (reference sequence). CDR3 length: 15 residues. V was trimmed by 3 bases and J by 8 bases, leaving 19 bases between them. The CDR3 reads CASSIGEVDIYGYTF. The CDR3 coding sequence is TGTGCCAGTAGTATTGGGGAAGTGGATATTTACGGCTACACCTTC. Filled out from reference TRBV19 and TRBJ1-2, the complete variable domain reads DGGITQSPKYLFRKEGQNVTLSCEQNLNHDAMYWYRQDPGQGLRLIYYSQIVNDFQKGDIAEGYSVSREKKESFPLTVTSAQKNPTAFYLCASSIGEVDIYGYTFGSGTRLTVV.

This clonotype was detected ten times or more. V and J are TRBV7-2 and TRBJ2-1; 11 bases align to TRBD2. The length of the CDR3 is 15 residues. The ends lost 3 bases at V and 10 bases at J; junction bases unmatched: 8. Germline V lookup: CDR1 SGHTA, CDR2 FQGNSA. The DNA of the CDR3 is TGTGCCAGCAGCTTTCAACTAGCGGGGGCGGGGGAGCAGTTCTTC. Translating it yields CASSFQLAGAGEQFF.

This clonotype was detected ten times or more. This chain joins TRBV30 and TRBJ1-4; D ambiguous. The V gene's germline CDR1 is GTSNPN and CDR2 SVGIG (reference sequence). This CDR3 is 15 amino acids long. V lost 1 base and J lost 4, with 13 bases in between. CDR3 in DNA: TGTGCCTGGAGTGGGTCTGACCGCGGTAATGAAAAACTGTTTTTT. This encodes CAWSGSDRGNEKLFF.

The rearrangement uses TRBV5-1 and TRBJ2-1; no reliable D call. The CDR3 length is 13 residues. In germline, CDR1 is SGHRS, CDR2 YFSETQ. The ends were cut back, 3 bases at V and 6 bases at J, with 10 bases in the middle. CDR3 bases: TGCGCCAGCAGCTCTATTCCCATCAATGAGCAGTTCTTC. It yields the protein CASSSIPINEQFF. Filled out from reference TRBV5-1 and TRBJ2-1, the complete variable domain reads KAGVTQTPRYLIKTRGQQVTLSCSPISGHRSVSWYQQTPGQGLQFLFEYFSETQRNKGNFPGRFSGRQFSNSRSEMNVSTLELGDSALYLCASSSIPINEQFFGPGTRLTVL.

This clonotype was seen many times. The rearrangement uses TRBV9 and TRBJ1-5; D ambiguous. Germline loops: CDR1 SGDLS, CDR2 YYNGEE. The CDR3 loop spans 14 amino acids. Between the trimmed V and J ends, which lost 3 bases and 2 bases, there was a span of 9 bases. CDR3 region: CASSAGNRNQPQHF. CDR3 DNA sequence: TGTGCCAGCAGCGCGGGGAACCGCAATCAGCCCCAGCATTTT. The variable domain in full, with the rest retrieved from reference TRBV9 and TRBJ1-5, is DSGVTQTPKHLITATGQRVTLRCSPRSGDLSVYWYQQSLDQGLQFLIQYYNGEERAKGNILERFSAQQFPDLHSELNLSSLELGDSALYFCASSAGNRNQPQHFGDGTRLSIL.

The CDR3 spells CASSSASGGTQYF. The DNA of the CDR3 is TGTGCCAGCAGTTCGGCTAGCGGTGGCACGCAGTATTTT. The V gene is TRBV12-3 or TRBV12-4, the J gene TRBJ2-3; 7 positions agree with TRBD2. V lost 4 bases, J lost 9 bases, and 7 bases stayed unmatched. CDR3 length equals 13 residues.

In its sample, this clonotype was seen many times. The genes are TRBV28 and TRBJ2-5; the D call may be TRBD1 or TRBD2 (5 bases each). The germline V and J ends were trimmed by 0 bases and 5 bases, with 10 bases remaining between them. This CDR3 contains 14 residues. Looked up from germline, CDR1 is MDHEN and CDR2 is SYDVKM. CDR3 in DNA: TGTGCCAGCAGTTTATGGAGGGGCAGGGAGACCCAGTACTTC. Its protein product is CASSLWRGRETQYF. Full variable domain (remainder filled in from reference TRBV28 and TRBJ2-5): DVKVTQSSRYLVKRTGEKVFLECVQDMDHENMFWYRQDPGLGLRLIYFSYDVKMKEKGDIPEGYSVSREKKERFSLILESASTNQTSMYLCASSLWRGRETQYFGPGTRLLVL.

The chain recombines TRBV5-1 with TRBJ2-5, with TRBD1 matching 11 bases. V trimming: 0 bases; J trimming: 3 bases; junction bases outside the gene matches: 13. The germline V gene has CDR1 SGHRS and CDR2 YFSETQ. CDR3 size: 19 residues. Here the CDR3 DNA reads TGCGCCAGCAGCTTGGGGACAGGGGGCTTCCCATCCCGAAAAGAGACCCAGTACTTC. Its translation: CASSLGTGGFPSRKETQYF.

The genes are TRBV20-1 and TRBJ2-7; D gene unclear. Germline V gene lookup returns CDR1 DFQATT and CDR2 SNEGSKA (reference sequence). Trimming pared 4 bases from V and 4 bases from J, leaving 17 bases between. The CDR3 has 14 residues. In nucleotides, the CDR3 is TGCAGTGCTATACCTTTAGGCCACCGGTACGAGCAGTACTTC. It encodes CSAIPLGHRYEQYF.

J is TRBJ2-7 and V is TRBV5-1, with TRBD1 as a possible D gene (5 bases). The V gene lost 0 bases and the J gene lost 0 bases, with 13 bases spanning the gap. This CDR3 is built from 16 residues. The germline CDR1 and CDR2 sequences are SGHRS and YFSETQ. DNA for the CDR3: TGCGCCAGCAGCTTGGCCCCAGACAGAAGCTCCTACGAGCAGTACTTC. Its translation: CASSLAPDRSSYEQYF.

This clonotype was observed many times. The CDR3 DNA follows: TGTGCCAGCAGTGAAGCGGGGCCGACGGCCGAGACCCAGTACTTC. This encodes CASSEAGPTAETQYF. The genes are TRBV2 and TRBJ2-5; possibly TRBD1 for D (5 bases). The germline gives CDR1 SNHLY, CDR2 FYNNEI. V shed 0 bases and J shed 5 bases, with 13 bases lying between them. The CDR3 is 15 residues long. Filled out from reference TRBV2 and TRBJ2-5, the complete variable domain reads EPEVTQTPSHQVTQMGQEVILRCVPISNHLYFYWYRQILGQKVEFLVSFYNNEISEKSEIFDDQFSVERPDGSNFTLKIRSTKLEDSAMYFCASSEAGPTAETQYFGPGTRLLVL.

In the case of this clonotype: Sequence at one end of the junction differs from germline and may be a read error. The chain employs TRBV12-3 or TRBV12-4 and TRBJ2-5; 9 bases match TRBD1. This CDR3 has 11 residues. CDR3 bases: TGTGCCAGCAGTTTAGGCCGGGACAGGGACTTC. It encodes CASSLGRDRDF.

DNA of the CDR3: TGTGCCAGCAGTTACTCAGAACGAGCGACCTACGAGCAGTACTTC. Protein: CASSYSERATYEQYF. The gene calls are TRBV6-2 or TRBV6-3 and TRBJ2-7, with D unresolved. The CDR3 contains 15 residues. Germline assignment: CDR1 MNHEY and CDR2 SVGEGT. The V end lost 0 bases, the J end lost 2 bases, and 11 bases lay between the germline ends.

This clonotype was detected a few times. This sequence joins TRBV2 and TRBJ2-3; D is unclear. This CDR3 has 13 residues. V was shortened by 1 base and J by 2 bases, with 4 bases between the two germline ends. Germline V gene sequence: CDR1 SNHLY, CDR2 FYNNEI. This CDR3 is CASSEGFTDTQYF. The CDR3 DNA follows: TGTGCCAGCAGTGAAGGATTCACAGATACGCAGTATTTT.

The sample holds a few counts of this clonotype. V usage is TRBV5-1 and J usage is TRBJ1-1, with a possible D match to TRBD1 (5 bases). Germline CDR1 SGHRS, CDR2 YFSETQ. There are 14 residues in the CDR3. V was trimmed by 1 base and J by 4 bases, leaving 11 bases between them. CDR3 loop: CASSLYKGTTEAFF. The CDR3 region has the DNA TGCGCCAGCAGCTTGTATAAGGGGACCACTGAAGCTTTCTTT.

This clonotype was detected a few times. V and J are TRBV30 and TRBJ1-4; D possibly corresponds to TRBD1 (6 bases). Per germline, CDR1 GTSNPN and CDR2 SVGIG (reference sequence). This CDR3 is built from 14 residues. V was clipped by 5 bases and J by 8 bases, with 18 bases between them. CDR3 residues: CAWAKGGGSEKLFF. The CDR3 DNA follows: TGTGCCTGGGCGAAAGGGGGAGGGAGCGAAAAACTGTTTTTT.

The chain's CDR3 is CASSVDRGPSTDTQYF. DNA for the CDR3: TGTGCCAGCAGCGTCGACAGGGGGCCTAGCACAGATACGCAGTATTTT. The chain combines TRBV9 with TRBJ2-3; 10 nucleotides agree with TRBD1. Losses at the gene ends were 2 bases for V and 0 bases for J; bases not matched to a gene: 3. Germline loops: CDR1 SGDLS, CDR2 YYNGEE. CDR3 length: 16 amino acids.